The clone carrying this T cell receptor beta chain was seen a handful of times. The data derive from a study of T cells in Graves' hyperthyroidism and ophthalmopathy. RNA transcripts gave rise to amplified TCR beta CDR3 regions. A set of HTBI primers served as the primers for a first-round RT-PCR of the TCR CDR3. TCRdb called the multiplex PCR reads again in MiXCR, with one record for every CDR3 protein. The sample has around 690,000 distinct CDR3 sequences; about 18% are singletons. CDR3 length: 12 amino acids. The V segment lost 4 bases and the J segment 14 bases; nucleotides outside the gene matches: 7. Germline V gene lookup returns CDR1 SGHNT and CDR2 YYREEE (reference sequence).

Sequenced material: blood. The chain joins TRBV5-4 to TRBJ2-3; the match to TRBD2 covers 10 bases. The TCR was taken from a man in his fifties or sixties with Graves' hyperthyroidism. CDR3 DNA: TGTGCCAGCAGCACTCCGGGACTAGCGATGTATTTT. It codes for CASSTPGLAMYF.